The rows below give T cell receptor beta chains drawn from one sample of a study of blood T cell repertoires in COVID-19. Some clones are missing from TCRdb's copy, which holds only in-frame ones; the method was immunoSEQ multiplex PCR. The sample carries some 260,000 clones, approximately 90% recorded once. Specimen: peripheral blood. The receptors derive from a woman between 40 and 50 years old who had recovered from COVID-19. CDR3s include the opening cysteine and the closing phenylalanine or tryptophan. D genes are given only for firm matches. A clone size is listed for some rows: how often the clone was seen (once, few, many), or a class if it is expanded.

length	V	size	D	J	DNA	CDR3
15	TRBV27	.	.	TRBJ2-3	TGTGCCAGCAGCCTGCGGGTTGGGGGCCCAGATACGCAGTATTTT	CASSLRVGGPDTQYF
18	TRBV19	.	.	TRBJ1-1	TGTGCCAGTAACCCCGGGGCGAAGCGGGCATTAACAAACACTGAAGCTTTCTTT	CASNPGAKRALTNTEAFF
15	TRBV10-3	.	TRBD1	TRBJ1-3	TGTGCCACCAACCCCCGGGACAGGGGGAGGGACACCATATATTTT	CATNPRDRGRDTIYF
13	TRBV5-1	.	.	TRBJ1-1	TGCGCCAGCAGTTGGGGCGCGGACACTGAAGCTTTCTTT	CASSWGADTEAFF
18	TRBV2	.	TRBD1	TRBJ2-6	TGTGCCAGCAGGATTGCAGGGGGCTTAGGCTCTGGGGCCAACGTCCTGACTTTC	CASRIAGGLGSGANVLTF
15	TRBV30	.	.	TRBJ1-6	TGTGCCTGGAGTTTAGGGGTCTCCTATAATTCACCCCTCCACTTT	CAWSLGVSYNSPLHF
14	TRBV11-2	.	TRBD1	TRBJ2-3	TGTGCCAGCCACCGGGACAGGGGTACAGATACGCAGTATTTT	CASHRDRGTDTQYF
16	TRBV12-2	.	.	TRBJ2-7	TGTGCAAGTCGCTTAGAGGTAGGGGGCCCAAGCTACGAGCAGTACTTC	CASRLEVGGPSYEQYF
14	TRBV18	once	TRBD2	TRBJ2-7	TGTGCCAGCTCGGGACTAGCGGGGGACTACGAGCAGTACTTC	CASSGLAGDYEQYF
16	TRBV30	.	TRBD2	TRBJ2-1	TGTGCCCAGAGCAGGACTAGCGGGAGACCCGAGGATGAGCAGTTCTTC	CAQSRTSGRPEDEQFF
14	TRBV27	.	TRBD1	TRBJ2-5	TGTGCCAGCAGCCCGACAGGGTGGGTAGGGACCCAGTACTTC	CASSPTGWVGTQYF
14	TRBV3-1/TRBV3-2	.	.	TRBJ2-7	TGTGCCAGCAGCCTAGCCGGAGGGTCGGGAGAGCAGTACTTC	CASSLAGGSGEQYF
17	TRBV10-2	.	.	TRBJ1-1	TGCGCCAGCAGCGGACCCAGTGGTGGGGGCGGTGGGACTGAAGCTTTCTTT	CASSGPSGGGGGTEAFF
14	TRBV6-5	.	TRBD1	TRBJ1-1	TGTGCCAGCAGTTACTACAGGGGTCGGACTGAAGCTTTCTTT	CASSYYRGRTEAFF
16	TRBV6-5	.	TRBD1	TRBJ1-2	TGTGCCAGCAGTTACTCGATGAGCGGGACAGGGTGGGGCTACACCTTC	CASSYSMSGTGWGYTF
19	TRBV9	few	TRBD1	TRBJ2-7	TGTGCCAGCAGCGTAACCGCGGCCGGGACAGGGGGCGTGGGGCACGAGCAGTACTTC	CASSVTAAGTGGVGHEQYF
13	TRBV5-1	.	.	TRBJ2-6	TGCGCCAGCACCCCCTCGGGGGCCAACGTCCTGACTTTC	CASTPSGANVLTF
13	TRBV3-1/TRBV3-2	.	.	TRBJ2-5	TGTGCCAGCAGCAGGGAGCACCAAGAGACCCAGTACTTC	CASSREHQETQYF
15	TRBV29-1	.	TRBD2	TRBJ2-7	TGCAGCGTTGCTGCCCCCAGCGGGAGACCCTACGAGCAGTACTTC	CSVAAPSGRPYEQYF
15	TRBV25-1	.	.	TRBJ2-1	TGTGCCAGCAGTGAATCGTGGGGCACGTACAATGAGCAGTTCTTC	CASSESWGTYNEQFF
15	TRBV27	.	TRBD2	TRBJ2-5	TGTGCCAGCAGTTGGAGGACTAGCGCAGAAGAGACCCAGTACTTC	CASSWRTSAEETQYF
15	TRBV11-2	.	TRBD1	TRBJ1-4	TGTGCCAGCAGCCTGACAGGGGGCGAGCGAGGAAAACTGTTTTTT	CASSLTGGERGKLFF